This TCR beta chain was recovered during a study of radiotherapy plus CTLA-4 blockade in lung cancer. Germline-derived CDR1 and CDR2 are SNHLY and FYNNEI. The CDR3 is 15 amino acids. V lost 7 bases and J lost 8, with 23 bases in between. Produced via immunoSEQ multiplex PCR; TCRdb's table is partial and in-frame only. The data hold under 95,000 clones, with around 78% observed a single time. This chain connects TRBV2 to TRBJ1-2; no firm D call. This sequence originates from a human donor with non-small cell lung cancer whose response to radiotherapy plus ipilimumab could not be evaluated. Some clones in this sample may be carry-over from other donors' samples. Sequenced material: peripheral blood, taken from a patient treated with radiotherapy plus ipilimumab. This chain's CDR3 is CASTPVNLQIGGYTF. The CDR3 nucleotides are TGTGCCAGCACCCCGGTGAATCTACAAATCGGGGGCTACACCTTC.